The clone carrying this TCR beta chain was counted once. Generated by immunoSEQ multiplex PCR, the TCRdb table keeps only in-frame clones and is missing some. Here the sample spans under 500,000 clones, around 89% being singletons. Cohort placement rested on clinical history that participants reported themselves. This sample was included in a study of blood T cell repertoires in COVID-19. This CDR3 is 15 amino acids long. Trimming cost V 2 bases and J 6 bases; bases outside gene matches: 5. Germline lookup yields CDR1 MNHEY and CDR2 SVGAGI. The chain links TRBV6-5 to TRBJ2-1; TRBD1 agrees at 9 bases. The receptor comes from a man aged 25-45 years who had recovered from COVID-19. Sequencing input: PBMCs or T cells enriched from blood (not recorded which). For the CDR3, the DNA is TGTGCCAGCAGTTACGGCACAGGGGGCCCCAATGAGCAGTTCTTC. Encoded protein: CASSYGTGGPNEQFF.